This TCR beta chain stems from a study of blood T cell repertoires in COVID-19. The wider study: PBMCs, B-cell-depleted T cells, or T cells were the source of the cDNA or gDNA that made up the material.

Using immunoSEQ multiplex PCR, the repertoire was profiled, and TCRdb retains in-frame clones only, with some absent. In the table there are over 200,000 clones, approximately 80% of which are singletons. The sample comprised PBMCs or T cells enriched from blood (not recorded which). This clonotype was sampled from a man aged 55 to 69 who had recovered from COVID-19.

CDR3 loop: CASSLEPPDRTPGNTIYF. The CDR3 region has the DNA TGTGCCAGCAGTTTAGAACCCCCGGACAGGACCCCTGGAAACACCATATATTTT. The rearrangement links TRBV27 to TRBJ1-3; 7 nucleotides match TRBD1. Per germline, CDR1 MNHEY and CDR2 SMNVEV (reference sequence). The trim removed 2 bases at V and 2 bases at J, leaving 12 bases unmatched. This CDR3 is 18 amino acids long.